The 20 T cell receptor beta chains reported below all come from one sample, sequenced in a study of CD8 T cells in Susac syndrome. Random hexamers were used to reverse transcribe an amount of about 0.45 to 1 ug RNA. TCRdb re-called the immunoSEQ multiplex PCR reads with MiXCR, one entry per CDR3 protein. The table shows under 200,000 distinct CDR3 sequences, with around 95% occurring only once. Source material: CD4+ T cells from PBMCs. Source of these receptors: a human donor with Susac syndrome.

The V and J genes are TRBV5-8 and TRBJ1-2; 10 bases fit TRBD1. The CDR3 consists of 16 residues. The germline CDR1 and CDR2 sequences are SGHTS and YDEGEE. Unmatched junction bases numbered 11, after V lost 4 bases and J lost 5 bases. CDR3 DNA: TGTGCCAGCAGCATAAACCGGGACAGGGGAAGATATGGCTACACCTTC. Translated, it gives CASSINRDRGRYGYTF.

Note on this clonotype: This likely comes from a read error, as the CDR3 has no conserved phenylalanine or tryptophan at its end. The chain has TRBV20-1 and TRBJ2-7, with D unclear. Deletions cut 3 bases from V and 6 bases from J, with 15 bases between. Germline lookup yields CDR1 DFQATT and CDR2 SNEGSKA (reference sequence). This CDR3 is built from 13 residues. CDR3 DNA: TGCAGTGCTAGCCAGAGTCCCCCTGGCGAGCAGTACTAC. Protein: CSASQSPPGEQYY.

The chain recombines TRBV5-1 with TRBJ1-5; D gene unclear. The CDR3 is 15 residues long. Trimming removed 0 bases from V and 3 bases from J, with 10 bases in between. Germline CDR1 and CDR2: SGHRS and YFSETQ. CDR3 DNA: TGCGCCAGCAGCTTGGATAGCCAGACCAATCAGCCCCAGCATTTT. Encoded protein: CASSLDSQTNQPQHF.

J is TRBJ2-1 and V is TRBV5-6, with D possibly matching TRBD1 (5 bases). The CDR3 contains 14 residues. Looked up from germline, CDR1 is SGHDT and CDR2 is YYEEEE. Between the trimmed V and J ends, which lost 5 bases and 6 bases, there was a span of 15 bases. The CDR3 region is CASSLRREFNEQFF. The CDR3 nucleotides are TGTGCCAGCAGTCTCCGCAGGGAATTCAATGAGCAGTTCTTC.

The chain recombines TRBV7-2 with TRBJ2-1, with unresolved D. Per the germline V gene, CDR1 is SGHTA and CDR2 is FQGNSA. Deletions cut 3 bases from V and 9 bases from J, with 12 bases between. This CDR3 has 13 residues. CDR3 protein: CASSFGLSFEQFF. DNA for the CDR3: TGTGCCAGCAGCTTTGGGCTTTCCTTTGAGCAGTTCTTC.

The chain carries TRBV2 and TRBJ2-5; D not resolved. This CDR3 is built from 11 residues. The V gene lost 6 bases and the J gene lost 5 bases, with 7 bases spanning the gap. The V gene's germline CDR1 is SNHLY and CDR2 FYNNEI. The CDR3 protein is CASRAAETQYF. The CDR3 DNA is TGTGCCAGCAGGGCCGCCGAGACCCAGTACTTC.

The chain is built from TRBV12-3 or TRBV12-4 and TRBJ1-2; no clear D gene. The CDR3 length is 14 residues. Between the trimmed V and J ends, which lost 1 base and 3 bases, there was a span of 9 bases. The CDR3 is CASSLDSPYYGYTF. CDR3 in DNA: TGTGCCAGCAGTTTAGACAGCCCGTACTATGGCTACACCTTC.

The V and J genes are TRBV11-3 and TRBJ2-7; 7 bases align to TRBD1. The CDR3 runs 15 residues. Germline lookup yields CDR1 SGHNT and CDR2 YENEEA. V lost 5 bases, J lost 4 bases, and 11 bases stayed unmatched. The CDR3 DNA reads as TGTGCCAGCAGCCAGGCGGGTGCAGGGGGATACGAGCAGTACTTC. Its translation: CASSQAGAGGYEQYF.

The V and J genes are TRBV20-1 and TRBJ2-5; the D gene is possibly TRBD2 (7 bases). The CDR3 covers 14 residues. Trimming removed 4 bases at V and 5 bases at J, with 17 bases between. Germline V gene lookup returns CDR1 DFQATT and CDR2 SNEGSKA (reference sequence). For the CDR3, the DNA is TGCAGTGCTACCCCTGCGGGGGCAGGGGAGACCCAGTACTTC. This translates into CSATPAGAGETQYF.

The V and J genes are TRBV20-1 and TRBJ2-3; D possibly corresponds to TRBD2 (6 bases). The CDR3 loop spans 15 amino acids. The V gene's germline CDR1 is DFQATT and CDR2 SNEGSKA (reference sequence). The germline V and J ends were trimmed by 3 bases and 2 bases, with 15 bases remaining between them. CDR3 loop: CSASRGGVVTDTQYF. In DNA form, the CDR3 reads TGCAGTGCTAGCCGGGGCGGGGTAGTCACAGATACGCAGTATTTT.

The CDR3 loop is CASSQRQTGIHEQYF. CDR3 in DNA: TGTGCCAGCAGCCAACGCCAAACAGGGATCCACGAGCAGTACTTC. The chain links TRBV28 to TRBJ2-7; possibly TRBD1 for D (6 bases). CDR3 size: 15 residues. Per the germline V gene, CDR1 is MDHEN and CDR2 is SYDVKM. V was trimmed by 6 bases and J by 5 bases, leaving 20 bases between them.

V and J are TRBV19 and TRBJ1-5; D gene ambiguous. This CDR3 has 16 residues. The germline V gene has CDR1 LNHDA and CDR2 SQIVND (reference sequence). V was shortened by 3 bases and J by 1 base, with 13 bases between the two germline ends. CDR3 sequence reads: CASSIKIGGSNQPQHF. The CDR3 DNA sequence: TGTGCCAGTAGTATTAAGATTGGTGGCAGCAATCAGCCCCAGCATTTT.

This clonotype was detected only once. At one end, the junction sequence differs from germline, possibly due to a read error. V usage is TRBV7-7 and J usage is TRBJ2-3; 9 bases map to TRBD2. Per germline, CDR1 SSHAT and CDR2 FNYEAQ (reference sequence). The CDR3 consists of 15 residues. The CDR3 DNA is TGTGCTAGCAGCTTAACTAGCGGGAGCACAGATACGCAGTATTTT. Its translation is CASSLTSGSTDTQYF.

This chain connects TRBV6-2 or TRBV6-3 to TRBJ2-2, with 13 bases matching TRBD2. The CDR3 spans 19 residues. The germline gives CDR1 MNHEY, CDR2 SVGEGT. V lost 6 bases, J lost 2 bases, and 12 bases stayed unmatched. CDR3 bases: TGTGCCAGCAGGCCGGGACTAGCGGGGCCCATCCGTAACACCGGGGAGCTGTTTTTT. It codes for CASRPGLAGPIRNTGELFF.

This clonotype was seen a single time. CDR3 DNA: TGTGCCAGCAGCCAAGAACAGGGGGGGCTGGGATACAATTCACCCCTCCACTTT. Its translation: CASSQEQGGLGYNSPLHF. J is TRBJ1-6 and V is TRBV14; TRBD1 agrees at 8 bases. Per the germline V gene, CDR1 is SGHDN and CDR2 is FVKESK. Losses at the gene ends were 0 bases for V and 7 bases for J; bases not matched to a gene: 11. The CDR3 extends over 18 amino acids.

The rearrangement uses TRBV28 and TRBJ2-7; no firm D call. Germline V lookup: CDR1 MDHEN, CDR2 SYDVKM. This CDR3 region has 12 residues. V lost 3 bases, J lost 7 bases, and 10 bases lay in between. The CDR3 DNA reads TGTGCCAGCAGTTTTCAAGTCGAAGAGCAGTACTTC. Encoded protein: CASSFQVEEQYF.

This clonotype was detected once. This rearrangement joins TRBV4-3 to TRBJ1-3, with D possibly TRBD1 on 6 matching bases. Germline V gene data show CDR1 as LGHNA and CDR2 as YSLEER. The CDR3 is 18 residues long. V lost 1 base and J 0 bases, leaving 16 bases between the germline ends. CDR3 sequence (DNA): TGCGCCAGCAGCCAAGTGATGCAGGGGCACTTCTCTGGAAACACCATATATTTT. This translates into CASSQVMQGHFSGNTIYF.

CDR3 in DNA: TGCAGCGTTGCCGACCCACCCTATGGCTACACCTTC. It encodes CSVADPPYGYTF. The genes are TRBV29-1 and TRBJ1-2; D is undetermined. Germline loops: CDR1 SQVTM, CDR2 ANQGSEA. There are 12 residues in the CDR3. V shed 4 bases and J shed 4 bases, with 10 bases lying between them.

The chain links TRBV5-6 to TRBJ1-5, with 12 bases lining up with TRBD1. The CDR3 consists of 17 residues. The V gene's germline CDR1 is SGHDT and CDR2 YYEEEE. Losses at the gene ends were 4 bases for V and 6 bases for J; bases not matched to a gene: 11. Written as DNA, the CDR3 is TGTGCCAGCAGCATGGGACAGGGGGCCGTAGTCGGTCAGCCCCAGCATTTT. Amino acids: CASSMGQGAVVGQPQHF.

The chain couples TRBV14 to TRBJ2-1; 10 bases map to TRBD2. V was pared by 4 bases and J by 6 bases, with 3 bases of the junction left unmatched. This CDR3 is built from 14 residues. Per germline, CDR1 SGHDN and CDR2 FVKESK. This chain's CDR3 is CASSLAGGFNEQFF. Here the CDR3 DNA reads TGTGCCAGCAGCCTAGCGGGGGGTTTCAATGAGCAGTTCTTC.